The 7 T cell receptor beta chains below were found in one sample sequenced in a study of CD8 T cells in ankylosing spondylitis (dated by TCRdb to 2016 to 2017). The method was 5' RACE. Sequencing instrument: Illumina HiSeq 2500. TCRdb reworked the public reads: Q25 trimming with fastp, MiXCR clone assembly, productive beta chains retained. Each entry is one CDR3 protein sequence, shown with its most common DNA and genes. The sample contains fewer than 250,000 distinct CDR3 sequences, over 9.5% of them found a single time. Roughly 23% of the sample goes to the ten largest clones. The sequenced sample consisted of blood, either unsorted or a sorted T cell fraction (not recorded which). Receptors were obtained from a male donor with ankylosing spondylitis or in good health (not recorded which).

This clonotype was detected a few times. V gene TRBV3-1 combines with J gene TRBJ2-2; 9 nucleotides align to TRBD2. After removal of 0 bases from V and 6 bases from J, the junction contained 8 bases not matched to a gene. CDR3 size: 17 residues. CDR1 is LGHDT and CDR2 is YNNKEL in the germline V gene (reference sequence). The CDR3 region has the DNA TGTGCCAGCAGCCAAGATCCCGCGGGGGGGCCTGCCGGGGAGCTGTTTTTT. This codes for CASSQDPAGGPAGELFF.

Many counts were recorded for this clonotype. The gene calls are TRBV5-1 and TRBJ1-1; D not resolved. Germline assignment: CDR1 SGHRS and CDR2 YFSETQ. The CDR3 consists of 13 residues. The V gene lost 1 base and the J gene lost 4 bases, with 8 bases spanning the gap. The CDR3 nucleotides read TGCGCCAGCAGCTTGTCAGTGGGCACTGAAGCTTTCTTT. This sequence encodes CASSLSVGTEAFF.

The CDR3 sequence is CASGAAGGYTF. The CDR3 bases are TGTGCCAGCGGGGCCGCGGGGGGCTACACCTTC. The chain joins TRBV28 to TRBJ1-2, with D tentatively TRBD1 (5 bases). Per germline, CDR1 MDHEN and CDR2 SYDVKM. Trimming took 8 bases from V and 8 from J, leaving 12 bases between them. The CDR3 is made up of 11 amino acids.

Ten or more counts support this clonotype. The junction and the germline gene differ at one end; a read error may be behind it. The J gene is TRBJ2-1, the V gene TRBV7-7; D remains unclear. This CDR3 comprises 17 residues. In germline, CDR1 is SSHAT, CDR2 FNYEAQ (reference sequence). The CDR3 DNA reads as TGTGCTAGCAGCTTGGAGCCTGGGCCGAGCTCCTACAATGAGCAGTTCTTC. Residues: CASSLEPGPSSYNEQFF. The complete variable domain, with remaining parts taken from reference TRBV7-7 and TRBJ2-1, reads GAGVSQSPRYKVTKRGQDVTLRCDPISSHATLYWYQQALGQGPEFLTYFNYEAQPDKSGLPSDRFSAERPEGSISTLTIQRTEQRDSAMYRCASSLEPGPSSYNEQFFGPGTRLTVL.

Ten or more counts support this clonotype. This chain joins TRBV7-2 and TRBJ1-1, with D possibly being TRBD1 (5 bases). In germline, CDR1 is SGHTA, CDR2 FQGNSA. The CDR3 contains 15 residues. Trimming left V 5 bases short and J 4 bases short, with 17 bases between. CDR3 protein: CASSPPNVGTTEAFF. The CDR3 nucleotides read TGTGCCAGCAGCCCGCCTAACGTGGGGACCACTGAAGCTTTCTTT.

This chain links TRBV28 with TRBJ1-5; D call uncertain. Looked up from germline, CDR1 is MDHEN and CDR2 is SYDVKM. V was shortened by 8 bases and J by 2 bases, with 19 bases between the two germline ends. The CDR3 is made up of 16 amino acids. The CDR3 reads CASGSETAAGNQPQHF. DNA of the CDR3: TGTGCCAGCGGTTCGGAGACGGCGGCTGGCAATCAGCCCCAGCATTTT. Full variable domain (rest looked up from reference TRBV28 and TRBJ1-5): DVKVTQSSRYLVKRTGEKVFLECVQDMDHENMFWYRQDPGLGLRLIYFSYDVKMKEKGDIPEGYSVSREKKERFSLILESASTNQTSMYLCASGSETAAGNQPQHFGDGTRLSIL.

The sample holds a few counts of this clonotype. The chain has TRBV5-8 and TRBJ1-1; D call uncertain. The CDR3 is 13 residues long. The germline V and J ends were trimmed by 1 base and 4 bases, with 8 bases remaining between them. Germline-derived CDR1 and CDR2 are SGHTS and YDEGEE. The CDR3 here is CASSLLTTTEAFF. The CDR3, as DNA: TGTGCCAGCAGCTTGCTTACGACCACTGAAGCTTTCTTT.